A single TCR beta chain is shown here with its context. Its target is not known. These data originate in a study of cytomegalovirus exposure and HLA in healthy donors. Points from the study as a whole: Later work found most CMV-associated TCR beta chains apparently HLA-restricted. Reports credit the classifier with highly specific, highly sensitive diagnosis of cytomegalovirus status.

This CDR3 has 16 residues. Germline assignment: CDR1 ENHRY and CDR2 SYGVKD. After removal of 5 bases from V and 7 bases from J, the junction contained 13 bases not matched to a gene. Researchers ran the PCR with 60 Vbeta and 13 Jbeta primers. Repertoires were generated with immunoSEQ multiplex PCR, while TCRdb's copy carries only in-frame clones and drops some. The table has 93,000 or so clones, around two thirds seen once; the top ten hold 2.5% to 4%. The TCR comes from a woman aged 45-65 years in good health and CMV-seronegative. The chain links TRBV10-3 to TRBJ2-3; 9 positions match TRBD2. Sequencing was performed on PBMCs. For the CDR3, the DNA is TGTGCCATCAGTAGCAGCGGGGGGCTGACCTCGAATACGCAGTATTTT. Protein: CAISSSGGLTSNTQYF.